The 26 T cell receptor beta chains below all came from one sample that was sequenced in a study of T-cell memory formation after mild COVID-19. TCRdb independently ran MiXCR on the 5' RACE reads; one entry per CDR3 protein. This table holds around 300,000 distinct CDR3 sequences, roughly a fifth found once. The sample taken for sequencing was PBMCs or a T cell subset sorted from them (not recorded which). The origin of the receptors is a man between 18 and 29 years old who had mild COVID-19 (a few samples of this study predate the infection). Cell type and time point are not known.

This clonotype was counted only a few times. The gene calls are TRBV7-2 and TRBJ2-1; 8 bases are a match to TRBD1. The CDR3 is made up of 15 amino acids. The junction had 10 bases not matched to a gene; V was cut back by 5 bases and J by 7 bases. Per the germline V gene, CDR1 is SGHTA and CDR2 is FQGNSA. The chain's CDR3 is CASSASPHRGNEQFF. The CDR3, as DNA: TGTGCCAGCAGCGCAAGCCCTCACAGGGGGAATGAGCAGTTCTTC.

This clonotype has only a few counts. CDR3 region: CASSLARGNYGYTF. In nucleotides, the CDR3 is TGTGCCAGCAGCTTAGCGAGGGGGAACTATGGCTACACCTTC. This chain links TRBV7-8 with TRBJ1-2, with a weak D call TRBD1 (6 bases). V was pared by 0 bases and J by 2 bases, with 7 bases between. The CDR3 runs 14 residues. The germline V gene has CDR1 SGHVS and CDR2 FQNEAQ. The full variable domain, rest sourced from reference TRBV7-8 and TRBJ1-2, is GAGVSQSPRYKVAKRGQDVALRCDPISGHVSLFWYQQALGQGPEFLTYFQNEAQLDKSGLPSDRFFAERPEGSVSTLKIQRTQQEDSAVYLCASSLARGNYGYTFGSGTRLTVV.

In its sample, this clonotype was seen a few times. The chain uses TRBV12-3 or TRBV12-4 and TRBJ2-3; D is perhaps TRBD1 (6 bases). The length of the CDR3 is 13 residues. The V end was cut by 7 bases, the J end by 5 bases, with 13 bases between. The CDR3 sequence: CASTTQGGDTQYF. Written as DNA, the CDR3 is TGTGCCAGCACCACACAGGGTGGAGATACGCAGTATTTT.

The chain uses TRBV7-8 and TRBJ2-3, with 10 bases fitting TRBD2. This CDR3 has 16 residues. V gave up 5 bases and J gave up 6 bases; unmatched junction bases: 11. The germline V gene has CDR1 SGHVS and CDR2 FQNEAQ. The CDR3, as DNA: TGTGCCAGCAGCCTAGTACTAGCGGGGAAGACGGATACGCAGTATTTT. This translates into CASSLVLAGKTDTQYF.

This clonotype was observed a few times. The chain couples TRBV12-3 or TRBV12-4 to TRBJ2-3; the D gene is possibly TRBD2 (7 bases). Trimming shortened V by 9 bases and J by 3 bases, and 16 bases separated the two germline ends. The CDR3 is 14 residues long. The CDR3 nucleotides read TGTGCCAGGAGGACCGGGGGGCGGACAGATACGCAGTATTTT. Translation: CARRTGGRTDTQYF.

This clonotype has just a few counts. The chain links TRBV7-2 to TRBJ1-2, with 10 bases matching TRBD1. V lost 1 base and J lost 6; bases outside the gene matches: 11. The CDR3 spans 17 residues. From germline, CDR1 is SGHTA and CDR2 FQGNSA. CDR3 residues: CASSLGGQGLKKHGYTF. The CDR3 DNA follows: TGTGCCAGCAGCTTAGGGGGACAGGGGTTAAAGAAGCATGGCTACACCTTC.

The rearrangement joins TRBV5-6 to TRBJ2-7; 7 bases line up with TRBD1. The CDR3 spans 12 residues. Losses at the gene ends were 5 bases for V and 4 bases for J; bases not matched to a gene: 3. CDR1 and CDR2 from the germline V gene are SGHDT and YYEEEE. CDR3 DNA: TGTGCCAGCAGTTCGACAGGGTACGAGCAGTACGTC. Encoded protein: CASSSTGYEQYV.

This clonotype was counted many times. This chain uses TRBV29-1 with TRBJ1-1; D is undetermined. Trimming removed 3 bases from V and 3 bases from J, with 11 bases in between. Germline assignment: CDR1 SQVTM and CDR2 ANQGSEA. The CDR3 consists of 13 residues. The CDR3 bases are TGCAGCGTTGAGAAGGGTTGGGACACTGAAGCTTTCTTT. Its protein product is CSVEKGWDTEAFF.

The sample holds a few counts of this clonotype. This CDR3 reads CASSSPNEKLFF. Written as DNA, the CDR3 is TGTGCCAGCAGCTCGCCTAATGAAAAACTGTTTTTT. V and J are TRBV7-6 and TRBJ1-4, with D unclear. Germline V gene sequence: CDR1 SGHVS, CDR2 FNYEAQ. The CDR3 loop spans 12 amino acids. V was pared by 4 bases and J by 3 bases, with 3 bases between.

V and J are TRBV7-3 and TRBJ1-1, with D hard to call. This CDR3 spans 13 amino acids. CDR1 SGHTA and CDR2 FQGTGA come from the germline V gene. With 2 bases removed from V and 11 bases from J, the gap between germline ends came to 15 bases. The CDR3 here is CASSLGQEAIAFF. The CDR3 DNA reads TGTGCCAGCAGCTTAGGGCAGGAGGCAATCGCTTTCTTT.

This chain links TRBV7-9 with TRBJ2-2; D unclear. The CDR3 has 12 amino acids. The V and J ends lost 8 bases and 3 bases respectively, with 7 bases between them. The germline gives CDR1 SEHNR, CDR2 FQNEAQ (reference sequence). The CDR3 here is CASAADTGELFF. The DNA for the CDR3 is TGTGCCAGCGCGGCGGACACCGGGGAGCTGTTTTTT.

Points on this clonotype: At one of its ends the junction is not consistent with the germline gene, which may arise from a read error. The chain couples TRBV29-1 to TRBJ1-4; a possible D gene is TRBD1 (6 bases). The CDR3 spans 10 residues. CDR1 and CDR2 (germline): SQVTM, ANQGSEA. CDR3 in DNA: TGCAGCGTTAGTGCCGGGACACAGGTTTTT. Translation: CSVSAGTQVF.

J is TRBJ2-5 and V is TRBV7-8; 7 bases map to TRBD1. The germline V gene has CDR1 SGHVS and CDR2 FQNEAQ. V shed 5 bases and J 4 bases; nucleotides not matched to a gene: 7. The CDR3 contains 14 residues. CDR3 residues: CASSDRTGRETQYF. In DNA, the CDR3 is TGTGCCAGCAGCGACCGGACAGGTAGAGAGACCCAGTACTTC.

This clonotype was seen only a few times. A junction end diverges from the germline sequence, so it may reflect a read error. V usage is TRBV5-1 and J usage is TRBJ1-1; D may be TRBD1 (6 bases). This CDR3 region has 14 residues. CDR1 is SGHRS, CDR2 YFSETQ, per germline. The CDR3, as DNA: TGCGCCAGCCGCTTACAGGGCATGAACACTGAAGCTTTCTTT. It specifies CASRLQGMNTEAFF.

This clonotype has only one observation. V is TRBV5-4 and J is TRBJ1-2; 12 bases line up with TRBD1. CDR3 length: 16 residues. Per germline, CDR1 SGHNT and CDR2 YYREEE (reference sequence). Trimming cost V 5 bases and J 2 bases; bases outside gene matches: 7. CDR3: CASSSGTGGWNYGYTF. CDR3 bases: TGTGCCAGCAGTTCCGGGACAGGGGGCTGGAACTATGGCTACACCTTC.

V usage is TRBV5-1 and J usage is TRBJ1-3, with D possibly being TRBD1 (5 bases). The germline V gene has CDR1 SGHRS and CDR2 YFSETQ. The CDR3 covers 16 residues. Trimming left V 0 bases short and J 0 bases short, with 10 bases between. The CDR3 DNA reads as TGCGCCAGCAGCTTGGCGGGGACGGACTCTGGAAACACCATATATTTT. Translating it yields CASSLAGTDSGNTIYF.

This clonotype was observed a few times. This chain links TRBV7-3 with TRBJ1-2, with 8 bases fitting TRBD1. Unmatched junction bases numbered 5, after V lost 3 bases and J lost 8 bases. From germline, CDR1 is SGHTA and CDR2 FQGTGA. The length of the CDR3 is 13 residues. This CDR3 reads CASSFDRGRGYTF. The CDR3, as DNA: TGTGCCAGCAGCTTCGACAGGGGCAGGGGCTACACCTTC.

This chain joins TRBV4-3 and TRBJ1-2; D call uncertain. With 0 bases removed from V and 5 bases from J, the gap between germline ends came to 13 bases. The CDR3 totals 15 residues. In germline, CDR1 is LGHNA, CDR2 YSLEER. The CDR3 nucleotides are TGCGCCAGCAGCCAAGACCGGGGTGGAGGGTATGGCTACACCTTC. Protein: CASSQDRGGGYGYTF.

This clonotype was observed a few times. This chain uses TRBV9 with TRBJ2-1, with TRBD2 matching 8 bases. CDR1 and CDR2 from the germline V gene are SGDLS and YYNGEE. This CDR3 is built from 18 residues. V was pared by 0 bases and J by 0 bases, with 8 bases of the junction left unmatched. In DNA form, the CDR3 reads TGTGCCAGCAGCGTAGGACCCCGGGGGGGGGGCTCCTACAATGAGCAGTTCTTC. This gives the protein CASSVGPRGGGSYNEQFF.

The chain links TRBV4-2 to TRBJ2-5, with 8 bases that match TRBD2. Germline CDR1 is LGHNA and CDR2 is YNFKEQ. V trimming: 1 base; J trimming: 3 bases; junction bases outside the gene matches: 7. The CDR3 is made up of 16 amino acids. CDR3: CASSQAILAEKETQYF. CDR3 in DNA: TGTGCCAGCAGCCAAGCCATACTAGCGGAGAAAGAGACCCAGTACTTC.

The chain carries TRBV27 and TRBJ2-2; 7 nucleotides align to TRBD2. CDR3 length: 17 amino acids. The trim removed 7 bases at V and 4 bases at J, leaving 15 bases unmatched. Germline loops: CDR1 MNHEY, CDR2 SMNVEV (reference sequence). The CDR3 sequence: CASTWGGSREGTGELFF. For the CDR3, the DNA is TGTGCCAGCACGTGGGGGGGTTCCCGCGAGGGCACCGGGGAGCTGTTTTTT.

This clonotype has at least ten counts. This sequence joins TRBV19 and TRBJ1-1; TRBD1 agrees at 7 bases. The germline gives CDR1 LNHDA, CDR2 SQIVND (reference sequence). The CDR3 contains 16 residues. With 5 bases clipped from V and 2 bases from J, the junction kept 11 bases outside the gene matches. CDR3 sequence: CASSFSGTALNTEAFF. In DNA, the CDR3 is TGTGCCAGTAGTTTTTCCGGGACAGCTCTTAACACTGAAGCTTTCTTT.

The rearrangement joins TRBV21-1 to TRBJ1-4. TRBV21-1 is a known pseudogene. This CDR3 has 15 residues. As DNA, the CDR3 is TGTGCCAGCACCGCTGTTCCGGGGAGGGACGAAAAACTGTTTTTT. This codes for CASTAVPGRDEKLFF.

This clonotype came up many times. The chain has TRBV10-3 and TRBJ2-3; TRBD2 aligns across 9 bases. V dropped 3 bases and J dropped 7; count of bases not matched to a gene: 8. Germline V gives CDR1 ENHRY, CDR2 SYGVKD. The CDR3 runs 15 residues. CDR3 in amino acids: CAISEGLAGFYTQYF. CDR3 in DNA: TGTGCCATCAGTGAAGGGCTAGCGGGGTTCTATACGCAGTATTTT.

In regard to this clonotype: Possible read error: a much larger clone is one base away. V usage is TRBV5-1 and J usage is TRBJ2-1; the D gene is possibly TRBD2 (5 bases). Trimming took off 0 bases at V and 5 bases at J, with 6 bases between the two ends. CDR1 and CDR2 (germline): SGHRS, YFSETQ. The CDR3 runs to 13 residues. In DNA, the CDR3 is TGCGCCAGCAGCTTGGACGGGAACAATGAGCAGTTCTTC. Translated, it gives CASSLDGNNEQFF.

The rearrangement uses TRBV13 and TRBJ2-5; D not certain. Germline CDR1 is PRHDT and CDR2 is FYEKMQ (reference sequence). Trimming took off 2 bases at V and 6 bases at J, with 10 bases between the two ends. This CDR3 is 13 amino acids long. The CDR3 bases are TGTGCCAGCAGCTTATTTGGGTGGAAGACCCAGTACTTC. It is translated as CASSLFGWKTQYF. Combining the CDR3 with reference TRBV13 and TRBJ2-5 gives the whole variable domain AAGVIQSPRHLIKEKRETATLKCYPIPRHDTVYWYQQGPGQDPQFLISFYEKMQSDKGSIPDRFSAQQFSDYHSELNMSSLELGDSALYFCASSLFGWKTQYFGPGTRLLVL.